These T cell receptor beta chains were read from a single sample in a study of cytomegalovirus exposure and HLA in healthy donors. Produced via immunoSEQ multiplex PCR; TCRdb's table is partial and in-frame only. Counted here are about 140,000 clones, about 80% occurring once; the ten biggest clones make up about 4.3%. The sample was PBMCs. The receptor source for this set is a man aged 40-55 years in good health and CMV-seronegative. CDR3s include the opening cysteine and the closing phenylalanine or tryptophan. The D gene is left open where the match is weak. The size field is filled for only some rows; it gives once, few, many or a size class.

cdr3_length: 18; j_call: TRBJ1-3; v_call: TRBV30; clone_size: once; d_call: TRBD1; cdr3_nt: TGTGCCTGGAGTGTCCCTTCTACCCTGACAGGGGCTGGAAACACCATATATTTT; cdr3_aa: CAWSVPSTLTGAGNTIYF
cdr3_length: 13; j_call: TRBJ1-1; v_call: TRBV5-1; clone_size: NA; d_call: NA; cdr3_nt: TGCGCCAGCAGTACAGTGATGAACACTGAAGCTTTCTTT; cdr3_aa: CASSTVMNTEAFF
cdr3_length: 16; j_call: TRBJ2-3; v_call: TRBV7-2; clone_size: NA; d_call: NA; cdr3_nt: TGTGCCAGCAGCTTAGATAAGGCGGCTAGCACAGATACGCAGTATTTT; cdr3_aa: CASSLDKAASTDTQYF
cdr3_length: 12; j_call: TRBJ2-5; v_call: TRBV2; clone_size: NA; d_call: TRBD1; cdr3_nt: TGTGCCACCACAACAGGGGAAGAGACCCAGTACTTC; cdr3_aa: CATTTGEETQYF
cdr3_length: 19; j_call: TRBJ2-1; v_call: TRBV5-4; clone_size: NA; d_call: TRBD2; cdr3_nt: TGTGCCAGCAGCTCCCCTACGACTAGCGGGGGAGGGACATACAATGAGCAGTTCTTC; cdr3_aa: CASSSPTTSGGGTYNEQFF
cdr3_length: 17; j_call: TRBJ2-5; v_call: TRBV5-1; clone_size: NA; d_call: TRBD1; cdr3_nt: TGCGCCAGCAGCTTTAGTACAGGGGTAAAGGTCCAAGAGACCCAGTACTTC; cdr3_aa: CASSFSTGVKVQETQYF
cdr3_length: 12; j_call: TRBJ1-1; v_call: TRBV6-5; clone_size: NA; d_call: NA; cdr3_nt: TGTGCCAGCAGTAACCGACAGGATGAAGCTTTCTTT; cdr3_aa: CASSNRQDEAFF
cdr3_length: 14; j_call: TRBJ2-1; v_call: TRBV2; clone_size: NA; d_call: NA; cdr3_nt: TGTGCCAGCAGTCCCGGGACTTCCTACAATGAGCAGTTCTTC; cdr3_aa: CASSPGTSYNEQFF
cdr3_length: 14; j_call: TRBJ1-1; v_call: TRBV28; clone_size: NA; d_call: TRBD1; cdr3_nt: TGTGCCAGCAGTCCCGGGACAGGGTACACTGAAGCTTTCTTT; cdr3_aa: CASSPGTGYTEAFF
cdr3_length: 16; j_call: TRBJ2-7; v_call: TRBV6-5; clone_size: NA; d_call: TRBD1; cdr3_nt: TGTGCCAGCAGTTACAGCTACAGGGGCACCCGGGGCGAGCAGTACTTC; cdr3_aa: CASSYSYRGTRGEQYF
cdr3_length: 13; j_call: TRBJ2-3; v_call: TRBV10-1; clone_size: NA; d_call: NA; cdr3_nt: TGCGCCAGCAGTGAGGCGGGCCCAGATACGCAGTATTTT; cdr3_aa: CASSEAGPDTQYF
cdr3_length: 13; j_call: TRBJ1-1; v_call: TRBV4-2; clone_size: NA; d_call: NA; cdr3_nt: TGTGCCAGCAGCCAAATGTCGGACACTGAAGCTTTCTTT; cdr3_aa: CASSQMSDTEAFF
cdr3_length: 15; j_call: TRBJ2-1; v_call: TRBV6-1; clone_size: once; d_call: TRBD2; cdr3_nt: TGTGCCAGCAGACCCCCTAGCGGGGGGGCACCAGCGCAGTTCTTC; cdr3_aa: CASRPPSGGAPAQFF
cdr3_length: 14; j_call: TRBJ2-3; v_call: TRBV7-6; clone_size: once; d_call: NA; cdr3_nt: TGTGCCAGCAGCCCCAGCGGGCCCACAGATACGCAGTATTTT; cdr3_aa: CASSPSGPTDTQYF
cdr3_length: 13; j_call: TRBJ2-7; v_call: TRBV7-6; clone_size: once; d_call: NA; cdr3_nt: TGTGCCAGCAGCACCCAGATCTCCTACGAGCAGTACTTC; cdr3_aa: CASSTQISYEQYF
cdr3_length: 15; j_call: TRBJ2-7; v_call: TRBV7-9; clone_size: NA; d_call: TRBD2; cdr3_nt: TGTGCCAGCAGCTTATCCAGCGGGGGGTTCTACGAGCAGTACTTC; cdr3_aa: CASSLSSGGFYEQYF
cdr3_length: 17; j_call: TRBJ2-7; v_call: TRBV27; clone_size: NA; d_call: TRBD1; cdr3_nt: TGTGCCAGCAGTTTATCCCCCGGACAGGGGACCGCCTACGAGCAGTACTTC; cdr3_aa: CASSLSPGQGTAYEQYF
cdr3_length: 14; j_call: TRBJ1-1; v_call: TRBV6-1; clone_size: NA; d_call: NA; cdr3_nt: TGTGCCAGCAGTGAAGACAGGCGTCACACTGAAGCTTTCTTT; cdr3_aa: CASSEDRRHTEAFF
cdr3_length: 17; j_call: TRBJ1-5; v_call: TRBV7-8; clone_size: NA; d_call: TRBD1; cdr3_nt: TGTGCCAGCAGCTTTGGGACAGGGGGTAAAAGCAATCAGCCCCAGCATTTT; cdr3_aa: CASSFGTGGKSNQPQHF
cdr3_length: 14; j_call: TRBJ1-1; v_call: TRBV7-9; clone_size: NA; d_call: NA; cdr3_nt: TGTGCCAGCAGTACGACAGTTTCGAACACTGAAGCTTTCTTT; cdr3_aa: CASSTTVSNTEAFF
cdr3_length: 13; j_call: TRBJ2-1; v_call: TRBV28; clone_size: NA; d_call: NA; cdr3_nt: TGTGCCAGCACCGACTTCGGTGTTAATGAGCAGTTCTTC; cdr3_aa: CASTDFGVNEQFF
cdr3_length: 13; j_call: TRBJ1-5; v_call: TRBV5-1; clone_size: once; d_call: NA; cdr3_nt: TGCGCCAGCAGCTACAGGGGCAATCAGCCCCAGCATTTT; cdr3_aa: CASSYRGNQPQHF
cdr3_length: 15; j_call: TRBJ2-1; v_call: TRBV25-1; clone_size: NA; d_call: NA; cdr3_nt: TGTGCCAGCAGTCGATTCACGGGGGGCCCCAATGAGCAGTTCTTC; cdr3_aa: CASSRFTGGPNEQFF
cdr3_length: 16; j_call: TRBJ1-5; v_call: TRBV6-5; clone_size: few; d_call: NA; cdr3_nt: TGTGCCAGCAGTTACTCTTCGGGGGAGAGGGATCAGCCCCAGCATTTT; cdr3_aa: CASSYSSGERDQPQHF
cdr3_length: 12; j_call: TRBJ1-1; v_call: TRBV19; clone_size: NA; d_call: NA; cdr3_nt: TGTGCCAGTAGTATACCGGGGATTTTCGCTTTCTTT; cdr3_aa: CASSIPGIFAFF
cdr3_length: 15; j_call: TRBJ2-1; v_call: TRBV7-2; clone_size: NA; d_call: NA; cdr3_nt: TGTGCCAGCAGCTTAGGGCAGGGGCTAGGGAATGAGCAGTTCTTC; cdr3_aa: CASSLGQGLGNEQFF
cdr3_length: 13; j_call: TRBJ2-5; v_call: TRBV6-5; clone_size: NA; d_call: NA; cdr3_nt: TGTGCCAGCAGTTATCAAGACAGGGAGACCCAGTACTTC; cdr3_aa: CASSYQDRETQYF
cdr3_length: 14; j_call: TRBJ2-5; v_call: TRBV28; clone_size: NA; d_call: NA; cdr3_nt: TGTGCCAGCAGTTTAGTGGGGCTGGGAGAGACCCAGTACTTC; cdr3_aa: CASSLVGLGETQYF
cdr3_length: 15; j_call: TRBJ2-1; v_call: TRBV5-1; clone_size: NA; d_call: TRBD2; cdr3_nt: TGCGCCAGCAGCTCAGCGGGGGGTGGGTACAATGAGCAGTTCTTC; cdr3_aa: CASSSAGGGYNEQFF
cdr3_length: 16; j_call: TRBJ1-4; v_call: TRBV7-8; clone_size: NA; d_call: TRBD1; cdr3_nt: TGTGCCAGCAGCTCAAGAACCTGGGACAGTAATGAAAAACTGTTTTTT; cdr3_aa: CASSSRTWDSNEKLFF
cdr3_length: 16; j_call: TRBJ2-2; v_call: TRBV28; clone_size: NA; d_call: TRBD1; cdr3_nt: TGTGCCAGCAGTTCTTCCGGGACAGGAAGAACCGGGGAGCTGTTTTTT; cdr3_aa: CASSSSGTGRTGELFF
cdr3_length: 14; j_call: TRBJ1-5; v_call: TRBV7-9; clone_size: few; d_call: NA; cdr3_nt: TGTGCCAGCAGCTCCCGGGGAAGCAATCAGCCCCAGCATTTT; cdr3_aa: CASSSRGSNQPQHF
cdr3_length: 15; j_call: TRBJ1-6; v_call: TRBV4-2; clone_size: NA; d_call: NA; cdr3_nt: TGTGCCAGCAGCCAAGAATTACGGGATAATTCACCCCTCCACTTT; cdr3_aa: CASSQELRDNSPLHF
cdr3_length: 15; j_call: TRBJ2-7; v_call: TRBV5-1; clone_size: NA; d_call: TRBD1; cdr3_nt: TGCGCCAGCAGCTACCGACAGGGTCGAATGAGCGAGCAGTACTTC; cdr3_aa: CASSYRQGRMSEQYF
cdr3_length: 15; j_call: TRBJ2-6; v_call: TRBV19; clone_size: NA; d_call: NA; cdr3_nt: TGTGCCAGTAGTATACGCGTCTCTGGGGCCAACGTCCTGACTTTC; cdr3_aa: CASSIRVSGANVLTF
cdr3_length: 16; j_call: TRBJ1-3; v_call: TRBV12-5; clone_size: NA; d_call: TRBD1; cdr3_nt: TGTGCTAGTGGACGAGACAGGGCCATTCCCGGAAACACCATATATTTT; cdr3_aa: CASGRDRAIPGNTIYF
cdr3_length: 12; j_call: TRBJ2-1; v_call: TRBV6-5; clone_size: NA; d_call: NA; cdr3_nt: TGTGCCAGCAGCCCTCGGGGTTTGCAGCAGTTCTTC; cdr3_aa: CASSPRGLQQFF
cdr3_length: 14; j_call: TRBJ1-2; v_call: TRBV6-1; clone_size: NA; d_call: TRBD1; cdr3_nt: TGTGCCAGCAGTCCAACCGACAGGGGCGGGGGCTACACCTTC; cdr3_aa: CASSPTDRGGGYTF
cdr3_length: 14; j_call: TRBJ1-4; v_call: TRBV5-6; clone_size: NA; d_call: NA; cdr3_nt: TGTGCCAGCACCACGCGCGGCGAGAATGAAAAACTGTTTTTT; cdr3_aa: CASTTRGENEKLFF
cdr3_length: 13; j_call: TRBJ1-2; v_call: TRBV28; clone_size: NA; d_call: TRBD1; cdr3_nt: TGTGCCACTTCTATGGACAGGACTTATGGCTACACCTTC; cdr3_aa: CATSMDRTYGYTF
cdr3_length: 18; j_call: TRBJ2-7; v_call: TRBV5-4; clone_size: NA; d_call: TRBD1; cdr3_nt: TGTGCCAGCAGCTTGGGACAGGGGATTGGGATTAGACCCTACGAGCAGTACTTC; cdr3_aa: CASSLGQGIGIRPYEQYF
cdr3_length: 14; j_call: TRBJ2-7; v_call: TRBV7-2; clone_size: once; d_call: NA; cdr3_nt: TGTGCCAGCAGCTTCCCTAGCGCTACCTACGAGCAGTACTTC; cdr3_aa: CASSFPSATYEQYF
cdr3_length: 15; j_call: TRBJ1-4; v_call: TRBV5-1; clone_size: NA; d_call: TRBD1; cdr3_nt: TGCGCCAGCAGCTTGGGGGGACAGATTAATGAAAAACTGTTTTTT; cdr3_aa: CASSLGGQINEKLFF
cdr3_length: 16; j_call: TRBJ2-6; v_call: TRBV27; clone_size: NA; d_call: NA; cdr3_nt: TGTGCCAGCATCCTCACAGGGTCCTCTGGGGCCAACGTCCTGACTTTC; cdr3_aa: CASILTGSSGANVLTF
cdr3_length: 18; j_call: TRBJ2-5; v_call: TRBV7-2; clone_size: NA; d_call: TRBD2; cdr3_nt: TGTGCCAGCAGCTGGGGGGGACTAGCGGGGGGTAATCAAGAGACCCAGTACTTC; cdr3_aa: CASSWGGLAGGNQETQYF
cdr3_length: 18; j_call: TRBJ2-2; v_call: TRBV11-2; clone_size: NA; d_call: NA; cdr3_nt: TGTGCCAGCAGCTCCCCTCAGGCGGCGGGCCTCATTATCGGGGAGCTGTTTTTT; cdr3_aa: CASSSPQAAGLIIGELFF
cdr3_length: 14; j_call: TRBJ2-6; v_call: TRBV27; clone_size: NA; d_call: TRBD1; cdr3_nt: TGTGCCAGTGGTCAGGGGGCTGGGGCCAACGTCCTGACTTTC; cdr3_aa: CASGQGAGANVLTF
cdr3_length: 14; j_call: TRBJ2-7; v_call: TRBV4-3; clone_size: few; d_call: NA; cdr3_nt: TGCGCCAGCAGCCAAGGGACTTACTCCTACGAGCAGTACTTC; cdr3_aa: CASSQGTYSYEQYF
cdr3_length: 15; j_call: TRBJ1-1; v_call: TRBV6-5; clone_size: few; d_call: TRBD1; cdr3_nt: TGTGCCAGCAGTTACTTTGGACAGGGGGAGACTGAAGCTTTCTTT; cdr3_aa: CASSYFGQGETEAFF
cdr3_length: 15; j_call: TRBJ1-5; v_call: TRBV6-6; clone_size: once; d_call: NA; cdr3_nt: TGTGCCTCAAACCGGGTAGGGGATAGCAATCAGCCCCAGCATTTT; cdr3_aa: CASNRVGDSNQPQHF